This TCR beta chain was observed in a study of monozygotic twins with inflammatory bowel disease (dated by TCRdb to between 2017 and 2020). A note on the overall study: The full study comprised approximately 28 monozygotic twin pairs: nine German pairs (four IBD-concordant, five IBD-discordant) and 19 IBD-discordant Danish pairs. The search for disease-associated traits relied mainly on comparing IBD patients with their genetically identical healthy co-twins within discordant pairs. Each individual had, on average, about 151 000 unique TCRalpha sequences and 181 000 unique TCRbeta sequences available for analysis. General conclusions and limits of the study: IBD patients had lower TCRbeta repertoire diversity, measured by the inverse Simpson index, than their healthy co-twins. No difference in repertoire similarity was observed between concordant and discordant twins, possibly owing to limited statistical power. Compared with healthy twins, IBD patients shared fewer clonotypes with other individuals, and the difference was most pronounced in patients with signs of disease activity. No single strong signal or clonotype linked to IBD turned up in the results, so the idea that one exists was not supported. The analysis was unable to tell different T cell subtypes apart. Because patients were on differing immunosuppressive treatments, the repertoires may have picked up extra background noise and inter-individual variability.

Libraries were constructed by 5' RACE. Each TCR library was prepared from 3,500 to 4,500 ng of total RNA. For each sample, cDNA was synthesized in eight separate reactions using SMARTScribe reverse transcriptase. During cDNA synthesis, unique molecular identifiers containing a 6-nucleotide sample barcode were introduced by template switching. Amplification of TCRalpha and TCRbeta cDNA involved two nested PCRs of around 16 and 10 cycles, and each PCR was followed by bead purification. Before amplification, the cDNA was treated with uracil DNA-glycosylase and purified using the QIAquick PCR purification kit. The second PCR added Illumina TruSeq-compatible adapters along with sample-specific barcodes. Library quality and concentration were assessed using TapeStation and Qubit, and approximately 5 ng of each library was pooled. Pooled libraries were sequenced on an Illumina HiSeq2500 single-index Rapid Run with 2 x 100 bp reads and custom sequencing primers. In the authors' own workflow: MiGEC version 1.2.6 was used for UMI-based consensus assembly to correct PCR and sequencing errors. V(D)J alignment, clonotype assembly and CDR3 extraction were performed with MiXCR version 2.1.1. To normalise gene usage, clonotype sharing and MAIT/NKT TCR abundance, the top 1000, 10 000 and 20 000 clonotypes in each sample were analysed. Diversity was computed as the inverse Simpson index with the vegan R package after downsampling to 27 000 UMIs. Paired Mann-Whitney U tests were applied to discordant twin pairs, with Benjamini-Hochberg correction for multiple testing. TCRdb reprocessed the raw reads; every CDR3 protein sequence is a single record, and DNA is not supplied. TCRdb, not the authors, supplied the V and J calls. This sample's records show 400,000 or so distinct CDR3 sequences. Clones ranked in the top ten supply 2% to 3% of the sample.

Points on this clonotype: There is no known antigen for this receptor.

CDR1 and CDR2 (MNHEY, SVGAGI) derive from the germline V gene. Spanning cysteine to phenylalanine, the CDR3 consists of 15 amino acids. Nucleotide data are not available. From each donor, an approximately 2.5 ml peripheral blood sample was collected into PAXgene tubes and stored at -80 degrees C. Total RNA was isolated from whole blood with the PAXgene blood miRNA kit on an automated QIAcube, without T cell sorting. Peripheral blood from monozygotic twin pairs, either concordant or discordant for inflammatory bowel disease, underwent deep TCRalpha and TCRbeta repertoire profiling that used unique molecular barcoding. Smoking habits were recorded for all twin pairs, with individuals classified as current, former or never smokers.

Source material: blood. The TCR originated in a human donor with ulcerative colitis or Crohn's disease, or a healthy co-twin of an affected twin (not recorded which). Rearrangement joined TRBV6-5 to TRBJ2-7; TCRdb selects TRBD1, and the lack of DNA leaves this call unchecked. The encoded CDR3 is CASSSGIRDVYEQYF.